This is a list of T cell receptor beta chains from one sample in a study of cytomegalovirus exposure and HLA in healthy donors. Profiling relied on immunoSEQ multiplex PCR, and the TCRdb table lists in-frame clones only, not all of them. Among about 56,000 clones listed, approximately 92% were seen once. Material: PBMCs. Every receptor here comes from a woman aged 18-30 years in good health and CMV-seronegative. The CDR3 runs from the conserved cysteine through the conserved F or W. The D gene is left open where the match is weak. Some rows have no size entry. The others give once, few or many, or a class for an expanded clone.

d_call | j_call | v_call | clone_size | cdr3_aa | cdr3_nt
NA | TRBJ2-7 | TRBV28 | few | CASSLSSYEQYF | TGTGCCAGCAGCCTGTCCTCCTACGAGCAGTACTTC
TRBD1 | TRBJ1-2 | TRBV9 | NA | CASSVVGTDYGYTF | TGTGCCAGCAGCGTAGTGGGGACAGACTATGGCTACACCTTC
TRBD2 | TRBJ2-2 | TRBV2 | NA | CASSPSGGAAVSGELFF | TGTGCCAGCAGTCCTAGCGGGGGGGCGGCTGTTTCCGGGGAGCTGTTTTTT
NA | TRBJ2-1 | TRBV11-2 | NA | CASSLRVSYNEQFF | TGTGCCAGCAGCTTACGGGTGAGTTACAATGAGCAGTTCTTC
TRBD1 | TRBJ1-1 | TRBV30 | NA | CAWTNGTGLKRRTEAFF | TGTGCCTGGACCAACGGGACAGGGCTTAAGAGGAGGACTGAAGCTTTCTTT
TRBD1 | TRBJ1-1 | TRBV6-1 | NA | CASSVKGGTGVMNTEAFF | TGTGCCAGCAGTGTAAAAGGGGGGACAGGGGTCATGAACACTGAAGCTTTCTTT
NA | TRBJ2-6 | TRBV5-1 | once | CASSFQQNSGANVLTF | TGCGCCAGCAGCTTCCAACAGAACTCTGGGGCCAACGTCCTGACTTTC
TRBD1 | TRBJ2-5 | TRBV2 | NA | CASSVRQGAWETQYF | TGTGCCAGCAGTGTTAGACAGGGGGCATGGGAGACCCAGTACTTC
NA | TRBJ1-3 | TRBV7-2 | NA | CASRPPGVGGNTIYF | TGTGCCAGCAGGCCCCCAGGGGTGGGTGGAAACACCATATATTTT
NA | TRBJ2-1 | TRBV19 | NA | CASMRLPYNEQFF | TGTGCCAGCATGCGACTCCCCTACAATGAGCAGTTCTTC
TRBD2 | TRBJ2-3 | TRBV4-1 | NA | CASSQEIGRGVRDTQYF | TGCGCCAGCAGCCAAGAAATAGGGCGGGGGGTACGGGATACGCAGTATTTT
TRBD1 | TRBJ1-2 | TRBV29-1 | NA | CSAGQGGGESYTF | TGCAGCGCCGGACAGGGAGGAGGCGAGAGCTACACCTTC
TRBD2 | TRBJ2-7 | TRBV7-2 | NA | CASSLAASGYEQYF | TGTGCCAGCAGCTTAGCCGCTAGCGGATACGAGCAGTACTTC
TRBD1 | TRBJ1-1 | TRBV19 | NA | CASSITGGWNTEAFF | TGTGCCAGTAGTATTACAGGGGGCTGGAACACTGAAGCTTTCTTT
NA | TRBJ2-7 | TRBV12-2 | NA | CASRLDRANEQYF | TGTGCAAGTCGCCTGGACAGGGCCAACGAGCAGTACTTC
NA | TRBJ2-1 | TRBV30 | NA | CAWSVFRGEQFF | TGTGCCTGGAGTGTTTTCAGGGGTGAGCAGTTCTTC